This T cell receptor beta chain was retrieved from a study of identical twins. Findings of the study overall: The conclusions drew on cross-sectional statistical analysis instead of tracking the same donors. Where out-of-frame alpha sequences were twin-shared, they showed excess low generation probability.

Notes on this clonotype: The antigen remains undetermined.

TCRdb redid the calling of the 5' RACE reads with MiXCR, one entry per CDR3 protein. This sample has under 350,000 distinct CDR3 sequences, with 8.5% to 9.5% found just once. Trimming at V came to 4 bases and at J to 2 bases, leaving 8 bases not matched to a gene. From germline, CDR1 is SQVTM and CDR2 ANQGSEA. The CDR3 consists of 14 residues. These data also formed part of another study, on yellow fever vaccine responses in identical twins. That paper adds: As reported, the vaccine T cell response of twins seemed partly convergent and partly personalized.

The clonotype comes from a woman aged 18 to 35 in good health. The sample consisted of CD8+ T cells sorted from blood. The chain has TRBV29-1 and TRBJ2-7; the match to TRBD1 covers 7 bases. CDR3: CSVVRDSPPYEQYF. In DNA form, the CDR3 reads TGCAGCGTTGTCCGGGACAGTCCCCCCTACGAGCAGTACTTC.